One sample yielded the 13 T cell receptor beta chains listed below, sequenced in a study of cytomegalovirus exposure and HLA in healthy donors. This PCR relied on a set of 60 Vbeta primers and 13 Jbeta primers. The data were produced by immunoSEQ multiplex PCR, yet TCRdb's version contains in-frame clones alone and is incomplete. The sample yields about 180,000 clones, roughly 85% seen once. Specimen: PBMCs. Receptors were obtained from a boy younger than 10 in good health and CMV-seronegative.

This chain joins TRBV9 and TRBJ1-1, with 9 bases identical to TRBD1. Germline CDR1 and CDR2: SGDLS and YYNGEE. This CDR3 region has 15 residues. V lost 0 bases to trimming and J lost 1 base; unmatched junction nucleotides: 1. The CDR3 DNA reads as TGTGCCAGCAGCGTAGTGGACAGGGGGAACACTGAAGCTTTCTTT. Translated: CASSVVDRGNTEAFF.

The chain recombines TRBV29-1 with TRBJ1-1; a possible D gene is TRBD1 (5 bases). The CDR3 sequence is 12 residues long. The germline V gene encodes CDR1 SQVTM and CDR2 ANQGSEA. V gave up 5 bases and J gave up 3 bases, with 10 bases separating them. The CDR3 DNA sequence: TGCAGCGTTCAACAGGCGGACACTGAAGCTTTCTTT. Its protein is CSVQQADTEAFF. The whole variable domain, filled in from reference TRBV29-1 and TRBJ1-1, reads SAVISQKPSRDICQRGTSLTIQCQVDSQVTMMFWYRQQPGQSLTLIATANQGSEATYESGFVIDKFPISRPNLTFSTLTVSNMSPEDSSIYLCSVQQADTEAFFGQGTRLTVV.

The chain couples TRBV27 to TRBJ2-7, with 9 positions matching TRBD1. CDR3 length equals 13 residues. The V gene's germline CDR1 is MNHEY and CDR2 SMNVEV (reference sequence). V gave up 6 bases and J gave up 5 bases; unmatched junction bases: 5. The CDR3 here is CASSVDRGHEQYV. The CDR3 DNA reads TGTGCCAGCAGCGTGGACAGGGGCCACGAGCAGTACGTC.

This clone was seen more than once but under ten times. The chain's CDR3 is CASSQETGQRPNYGYTF. Here the CDR3 DNA reads TGCGCCAGCAGCCAAGAGACGGGACAGAGGCCTAACTATGGCTACACCTTC. The rearrangement uses TRBV4-1 and TRBJ1-2, with 7 bases lining up with TRBD1. Germline V gene sequence: CDR1 MGHRA, CDR2 YSYEKL. CDR3 length: 17 amino acids. Trimming removed 0 bases from V and 0 bases from J; junction bases left unmatched: 7.

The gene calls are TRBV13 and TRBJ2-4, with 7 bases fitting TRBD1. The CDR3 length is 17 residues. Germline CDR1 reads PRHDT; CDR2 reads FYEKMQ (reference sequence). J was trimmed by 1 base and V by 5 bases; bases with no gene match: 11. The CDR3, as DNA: TGTGCCAGCAGCAACTCCCGGACAGGTATCGCCAAAAACATTCAGTACTTC. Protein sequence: CASSNSRTGIAKNIQYF.

CDR3 loop: CASSYSRWNEQFF. As DNA, the CDR3 is TGTGCCAGCAGTTACTCGAGGTGGAATGAGCAGTTCTTC. This chain uses TRBV6-6 with TRBJ2-1; D unresolved. The ends were cut back, 0 bases at V and 7 bases at J, with 7 bases in the middle. In germline, CDR1 is MNHNY, CDR2 SVGAGI (reference sequence). The CDR3 contains 13 residues.

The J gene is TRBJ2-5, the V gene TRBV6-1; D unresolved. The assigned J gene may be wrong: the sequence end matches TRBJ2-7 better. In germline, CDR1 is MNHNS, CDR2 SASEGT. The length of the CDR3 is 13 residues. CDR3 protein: CASNSPSSYEQYF. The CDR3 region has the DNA TGTGCCAGCAACAGCCCGAGCTCCTACGAGCAGTACTTC.

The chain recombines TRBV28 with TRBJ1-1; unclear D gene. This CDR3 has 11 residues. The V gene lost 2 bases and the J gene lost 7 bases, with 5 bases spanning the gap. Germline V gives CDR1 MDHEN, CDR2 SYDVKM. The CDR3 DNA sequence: TGTGCCAGCAGTTTACTTAGTGAAGCTTTCTTT. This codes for CASSLLSEAFF.

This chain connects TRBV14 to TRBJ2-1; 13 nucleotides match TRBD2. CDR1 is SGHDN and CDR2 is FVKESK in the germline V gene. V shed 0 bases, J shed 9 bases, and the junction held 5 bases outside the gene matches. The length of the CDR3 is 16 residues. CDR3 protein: CASSQETSGRYGEQFF. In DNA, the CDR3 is TGTGCCAGCAGCCAAGAGACTAGCGGGAGGTATGGTGAGCAGTTCTTC.

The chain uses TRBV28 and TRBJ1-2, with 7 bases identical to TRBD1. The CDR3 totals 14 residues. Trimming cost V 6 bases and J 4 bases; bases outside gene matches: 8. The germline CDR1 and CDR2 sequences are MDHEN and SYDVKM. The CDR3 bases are TGTGCCAGCAGCTCGGCACGACAGGGCTATGGCTACACCTTC. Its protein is CASSSARQGYGYTF.

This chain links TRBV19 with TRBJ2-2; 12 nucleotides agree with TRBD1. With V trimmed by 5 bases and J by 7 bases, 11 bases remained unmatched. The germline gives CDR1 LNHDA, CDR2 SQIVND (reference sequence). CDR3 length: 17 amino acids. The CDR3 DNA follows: TGTGCCAGTAGTGCGGGACAGGGGGCTACAATTAGCGGGGAGCTGTTTTTT. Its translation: CASSAGQGATISGELFF.

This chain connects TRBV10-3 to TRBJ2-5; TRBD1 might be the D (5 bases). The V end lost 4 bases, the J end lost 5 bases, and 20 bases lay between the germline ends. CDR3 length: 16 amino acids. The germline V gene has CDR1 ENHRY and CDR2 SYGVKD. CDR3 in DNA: TGTGCCATCAGTGCGACCCAGGGTTTTTGGTATGAGACCCAGTACTTC. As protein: CAISATQGFWYETQYF.

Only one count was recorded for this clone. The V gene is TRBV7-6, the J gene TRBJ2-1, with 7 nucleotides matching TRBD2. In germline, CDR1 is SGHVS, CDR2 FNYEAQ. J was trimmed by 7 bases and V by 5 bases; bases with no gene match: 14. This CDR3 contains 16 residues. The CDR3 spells CASSPAAGAVANEQFF. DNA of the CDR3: TGTGCCAGCAGCCCCGCGGCGGGAGCAGTGGCGAATGAGCAGTTCTTC.